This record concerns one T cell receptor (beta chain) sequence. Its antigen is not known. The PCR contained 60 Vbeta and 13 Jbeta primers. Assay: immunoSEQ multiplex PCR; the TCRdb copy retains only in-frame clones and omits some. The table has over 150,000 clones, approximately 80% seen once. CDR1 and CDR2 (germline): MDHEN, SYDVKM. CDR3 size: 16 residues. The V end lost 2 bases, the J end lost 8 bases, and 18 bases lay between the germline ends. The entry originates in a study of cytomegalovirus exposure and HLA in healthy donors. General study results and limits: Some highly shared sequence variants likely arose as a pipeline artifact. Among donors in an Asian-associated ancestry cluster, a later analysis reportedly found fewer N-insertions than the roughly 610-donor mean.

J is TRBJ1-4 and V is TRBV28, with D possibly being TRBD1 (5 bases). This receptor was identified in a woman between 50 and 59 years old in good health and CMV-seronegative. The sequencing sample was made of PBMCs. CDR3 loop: CASSLPRVRGSEKLFF. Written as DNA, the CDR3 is TGTGCCAGCAGTTTACCCCGGGTTAGGGGCTCCGAAAAACTGTTTTTT.